The 18 T cell receptor beta chains below come from one sample, sequenced in a study of cytomegalovirus exposure and HLA in healthy donors. Primers: 60 Vbeta forward and 13 Jbeta reverse. Libraries were prepared by immunoSEQ multiplex PCR; TCRdb keeps only in-frame clonotypes and omits some of them. The sample includes under 200,000 clones, just under 80% of them seen just once. The sequencing sample was made of PBMCs. These receptors were obtained from a woman between 25 and 40 years old in good health and CMV-seropositive.

The chain has TRBV27 and TRBJ1-2, with D perhaps matching TRBD1 (5 bases). This CDR3 region has 15 residues. The V end was cut by 5 bases, the J end by 5 bases, with 18 bases between. CDR1 and CDR2 (germline): MNHEY, SMNVEV (reference sequence). DNA for the CDR3: TGTGCCAGCAGTACATACCGACGGGGGTTATATGGCTACACCTTC. This encodes CASSTYRRGLYGYTF.

This clone was counted a few times. The rearrangement joins TRBV5-1 to TRBJ2-1; no clear D. The CDR3 consists of 12 residues. Per the germline V gene, CDR1 is SGHRS and CDR2 is YFSETQ. The ends were cut back, 4 bases at V and 9 bases at J, with 11 bases in the middle. The CDR3 here is CASSQISGEQFF. CDR3 coding DNA: TGCGCCAGCAGCCAGATCTCGGGTGAGCAGTTCTTC.

The chain links TRBV5-1 to TRBJ2-3, with TRBD2 matching 7 bases. Germline V gene lookup returns CDR1 SGHRS and CDR2 YFSETQ. V trimming: 7 bases; J trimming: 5 bases; junction bases outside the gene matches: 10. The CDR3 consists of 14 residues. CDR3 DNA: TGCGCCAGCGGATTCGGGACTACCAAAGATACGCAGTATTTT. Encoded protein: CASGFGTTKDTQYF.

The V and J genes are TRBV5-1 and TRBJ2-5; 9 nucleotides line up with TRBD1. The CDR3 totals 15 residues. Germline assignment: CDR1 SGHRS and CDR2 YFSETQ. With V trimmed by 4 bases and J by 5 bases, 9 bases remained unmatched. This CDR3 is CASSGGTGSGETQYF. CDR3 nucleotides: TGCGCCAGCAGCGGAGGGACAGGGAGTGGGGAGACCCAGTACTTC.

V usage is TRBV5-1 and J usage is TRBJ2-7; D remains ambiguous. CDR1 and CDR2 from the germline V gene are SGHRS and YFSETQ. The CDR3 totals 13 residues. Trimming took 0 bases from V and 2 from J, leaving 6 bases between them. The CDR3 sequence is CASSLADTYEQYF. CDR3 bases: TGCGCCAGCAGCTTGGCCGACACCTACGAGCAGTACTTC.

V gene TRBV19 combines with J gene TRBJ1-5; D is uncertain. Germline V gene lookup returns CDR1 LNHDA and CDR2 SQIVND (reference sequence). CDR3 length equals 15 residues. Trimming cost V 5 bases and J 0 bases, with 11 bases left between them. CDR3 amino acids: CASSPLGNSNQPQHF. The CDR3, as DNA: TGTGCCAGTAGTCCACTAGGAAATAGCAATCAGCCCCAGCATTTT.

V and J are TRBV4-1 and TRBJ2-3; maybe TRBD2 (6 bases). V was pared by 0 bases and J by 1 base, with 11 bases between. The V gene's germline CDR1 is MGHRA and CDR2 YSYEKL. This CDR3 has 16 amino acids. The CDR3 sequence: CASSQEAERGTDTQYF. CDR3 nucleotides: TGCGCCAGCAGCCAAGAAGCGGAGCGGGGCACAGATACGCAGTATTTT.

The J gene is TRBJ2-7, the V gene TRBV6-1; TRBD1 aligns across 9 bases. The ends lost 6 bases at V and 6 bases at J; junction bases unmatched: 6. In germline, CDR1 is MNHNS, CDR2 SASEGT. CDR3 length: 13 residues. In nucleotides, the CDR3 is TGTGCCAGCAGGGACAGGGGTTTACCCGAGCAGTACTTC. It yields the protein CASRDRGLPEQYF.

The chain employs TRBV5-1 and TRBJ2-7; tentatively, D is TRBD1 (6 bases). The CDR3 loop spans 14 amino acids. Trimming removed 3 bases at V and 6 bases at J, with 16 bases between. Germline V gene data show CDR1 as SGHRS and CDR2 as YFSETQ. In DNA, the CDR3 is TGCGCCAGCAGCTCACCGGGACACCCCTTCGAGCAGTACTTC. Its protein product is CASSSPGHPFEQYF.

The V call is TRBV7-9, the J call TRBJ1-5; no clear D. V shed 4 bases and J shed 0 bases, with 19 bases lying between them. The germline gives CDR1 SEHNR, CDR2 FQNEAQ (reference sequence). The CDR3 length is 18 residues. In nucleotides, the CDR3 is TGTGCCAGCAGCTCGATGGACGGAGGGATCTATAGCAATCAGCCCCAGCATTTT. Protein: CASSSMDGGIYSNQPQHF.

The J gene is TRBJ2-1, the V gene TRBV18; D is uncertain. V dropped 1 base and J dropped 6 bases, with 7 bases sitting between them. Germline loops: CDR1 KGHSH, CDR2 LQKENI. The CDR3 is made up of 13 amino acids. CDR3: CASSPRSGNEQFF. The CDR3 bases are TGTGCCAGCTCACCACGGTCCGGCAATGAGCAGTTCTTC.

The V gene is TRBV2, the J gene TRBJ2-5; TRBD2 agrees at 16 bases. The CDR3 sequence is 15 residues long. V shed 8 bases and J 5 bases; nucleotides not matched to a gene: 5. Germline-derived CDR1 and CDR2 are SNHLY and FYNNEI. DNA of the CDR3: TGTGCCAGCGGGACTAGCGGGGGGGGTCGTGAGACCCAGTACTTC. Translating gives CASGTSGGGRETQYF. Using reference TRBV2 and TRBJ2-5 for the parts outside the CDR3, the full variable domain is EPEVTQTPSHQVTQMGQEVILRCVPISNHLYFYWYRQILGQKVEFLVSFYNNEISEKSEIFDDQFSVERPDGSNFTLKIRSTKLEDSAMYFCASGTSGGGRETQYFGPGTRLLVL.

This clone was observed a single time. The gene calls are TRBV5-5 and TRBJ1-1; D possibly corresponds to TRBD1 (5 bases). CDR3 length: 14 residues. V was pared by 1 base and J by 0 bases, with 7 bases between. Germline V CDR1 and CDR2: SGHKS, YYEKEE (reference sequence). The CDR3 coding sequence is TGTGCCAGCAGCTTGTTAGGGGTGAACACTGAAGCTTTCTTT. This sequence encodes CASSLLGVNTEAFF. The variable domain in full, completed from reference TRBV5-5 and TRBJ1-1, reads DAGVTQSPTHLIKTRGQQVTLRCSPISGHKSVSWYQQVLGQGPQFIFQYYEKEERGRGNFPDRFSARQFPNYSSELNVNALLLGDSALYLCASSLLGVNTEAFFGQGTRLTVV.

The chain combines TRBV6-1 with TRBJ2-5, with a possible D match to TRBD2 (6 bases). Germline values: CDR1 MNHNS, CDR2 SASEGT. Trimming left V 8 bases short and J 5 bases short, with 12 bases between. The CDR3 covers 12 residues. The CDR3 spells CASGSGLETQYF. CDR3 coding DNA: TGTGCCAGCGGGAGCGGGTTGGAGACCCAGTACTTC.

The chain recombines TRBV6-1 with TRBJ2-5, with 11 bases identical to TRBD2. The CDR3 spans 15 residues. Per germline, CDR1 MNHNS and CDR2 SASEGT. V was clipped by 4 bases and J by 5 bases; unmatched bases: 6. The CDR3 bases are TGTGCCAGCAGTGTTACTAGCGGGGGCCCGGAGACCCAGTACTTC. This codes for CASSVTSGGPETQYF.

The chain carries TRBV7-6 and TRBJ2-7; tentatively, D is TRBD1 (5 bases). Looked up from germline, CDR1 is SGHVS and CDR2 is FNYEAQ. Trimming removed 2 bases from V and 2 bases from J, with 10 bases in between. The CDR3 has 14 residues. CDR3 in DNA: TGTGCCAGCAGCTTAAAAACAGGACCCTACGAGCAGTACTTC. It codes for CASSLKTGPYEQYF. The full variable domain, completed using reference TRBV7-6 and TRBJ2-7, is GAGVSQSPRYKVTKRGQDVALRCDPISGHVSLYWYRQALGQGPEFLTYFNYEAQQDKSGLPNDRFSAERPEGSISTLTIQRTEQRDSAMYRCASSLKTGPYEQYFGPGTRLTVT.

This clone turned up a few times. V gene TRBV2 combines with J gene TRBJ2-7, with D tentatively TRBD2 (6 bases). Trimming stripped 10 bases from V and 4 bases from J, with 14 bases between. CDR1 and CDR2 from the germline V gene are SNHLY and FYNNEI. This CDR3 comprises 12 residues. CDR3 DNA sequence: TGTGCCACCGGGACTTGGGAATACGAGCAGTACTTC. It translates to CATGTWEYEQYF.

This clone was counted once. Different DNA sequences within this sample yield the same CDR3. This sequence joins TRBV28 and TRBJ2-3; a possible D gene is TRBD2 (6 bases). The CDR3 covers 14 residues. The germline V gene has CDR1 MDHEN and CDR2 SYDVKM. V dropped 2 bases and J dropped 0 bases, with 6 bases sitting between them. Here the CDR3 reads CASSLAGSTDTQYF. As DNA, the CDR3 is TGTGCCAGCAGTTTAGCGGGGAGCACAGATACGCAGTATTTT. Supplemented by reference TRBV28 and TRBJ2-3, the full variable domain reads DVKVTQSSRYLVKRTGEKVFLECVQDMDHENMFWYRQDPGLGLRLIYFSYDVKMKEKGDIPEGYSVSREKKERFSLILESASTNQTSMYLCASSLAGSTDTQYFGPGTRLTVL.